This passage covers 25 T cell receptor beta chains from one sample sequenced in a study of shared clonotypes between healthy human individuals. Generated by immunoSEQ multiplex PCR, the TCRdb table keeps only in-frame clones and is missing some. The sample contains fewer than 1.8 million clones, approximately 98.5% of which appear only once. Sequencing used naive CD4+ T cells sorted from blood. Regarding subset: CD45RA+ positively selected. The source is a man aged 30 to 39 in good health.

This chain connects TRBV7-2 to TRBJ2-2; D perhaps matches TRBD1 (6 bases). The CDR3 loop spans 14 amino acids. V was shortened by 2 bases and J by 5 bases, with 9 bases between the two germline ends. The germline V gene encodes CDR1 SGHTA and CDR2 FQGNSA. CDR3 sequence (DNA): TGTGCCAGCAGCTTAACAGGGTTGACCGGGGAGCTGTTTTTT. Translation gives CASSLTGLTGELFF.

This clone has a handful of counts. The chain uses TRBV7-9 and TRBJ1-3; no reliable D call. Germline lookup yields CDR1 SEHNR and CDR2 FQNEAQ (reference sequence). This CDR3 has 13 amino acids. V was shortened by 4 bases and J by 0 bases, with 4 bases between the two germline ends. CDR3 DNA: TGTGCCAGCAGCTACGGCTCTGGAAACACCATATATTTT. Residues: CASSYGSGNTIYF.

DNA of the CDR3: TGTGCCATCAGTTTTGGACTAGCGGGGGACCTCACAGATACGCAGTATTTT. Its protein product is CAISFGLAGDLTDTQYF. This chain connects TRBV10-3 to TRBJ2-3; TRBD2 matches at 13 bases. Germline CDR1 ENHRY, CDR2 SYGVKD. The CDR3 is 17 residues long. With V trimmed by 5 bases and J by 2 bases, 7 bases remained unmatched.

Comment on this clone: The same CDR3 arises from other DNA sequences in this sample as well. The gene calls are TRBV19 and TRBJ2-3, with no clear D. Trimming removed 5 bases at V and 3 bases at J, with 6 bases between. The germline gives CDR1 LNHDA, CDR2 SQIVND (reference sequence). The CDR3 is 12 residues long. The CDR3 nucleotides read TGTGCCAGTAGTTTGGGGACAGATACGCAGTATTTT. Translation: CASSLGTDTQYF.

As concerns this clone: The same CDR3 is also encoded by other DNA sequences in this sample. V usage is TRBV28 and J usage is TRBJ1-1; unclear D gene. The CDR3 is 10 residues long. Per germline, CDR1 MDHEN and CDR2 SYDVKM. V lost 11 bases, J lost 5 bases, and 9 bases lay in between. CDR3 coding DNA: TGTGCCTCCTTCGGTACTGAAGCTTTCTTT. Its translation is CASFGTEAFF. Complete variable domain (other parts from reference TRBV28 and TRBJ1-1): DVKVTQSSRYLVKRTGEKVFLECVQDMDHENMFWYRQDPGLGLRLIYFSYDVKMKEKGDIPEGYSVSREKKERFSLILESASTNQTSMYLCASFGTEAFFGQGTRLTVV.

The chain recombines TRBV9 with TRBJ2-2; 10 bases are shared with TRBD2. Germline V CDR1 and CDR2: SGDLS, YYNGEE. CDR3 size: 16 residues. V lost 0 bases, J lost 5 bases, and 4 bases stayed unmatched. CDR3 sequence: CASSVVGSGRTGELFF. The CDR3 region has the DNA TGTGCCAGCAGCGTAGTGGGTAGCGGGAGGACCGGGGAGCTGTTTTTT.

The chain links TRBV18 to TRBJ2-1; D is possibly TRBD1 (5 bases). CDR1 is KGHSH, CDR2 LQKENI, per germline. V gave up 1 base and J gave up 13 bases, with 14 bases separating them. The CDR3 loop spans 13 amino acids. The CDR3 reads CASSPQGDSRQFF. The CDR3 DNA reads TGTGCCAGCTCACCACAAGGAGACAGCCGACAGTTCTTC. Variable domain in full (rest from reference TRBV18 and TRBJ2-1): NAGVMQNPRHLVRRRGQEARLRCSPMKGHSHVYWYRQLPEEGLKFMVYLQKENIIDESGMPKERFSAEFPKEGPSILRIQQVVRGDSAAYFCASSPQGDSRQFFGPGTRLTVL.

This clone was counted a single time. The V gene is TRBV9, the J gene TRBJ2-2; 7 nucleotides line up with TRBD1. This CDR3 has 15 residues. In germline, CDR1 is SGDLS, CDR2 YYNGEE. With 4 bases clipped from V and 2 bases from J, the junction kept 5 bases outside the gene matches. CDR3 in amino acids: CASSPRTGNTGELFF. Written as DNA, the CDR3 is TGTGCCAGCAGCCCGAGGACAGGTAACACCGGGGAGCTGTTTTTT. Full variable domain (remainder filled in from reference TRBV9 and TRBJ2-2): DSGVTQTPKHLITATGQRVTLRCSPRSGDLSVYWYQQSLDQGLQFLIQYYNGEERAKGNILERFSAQQFPDLHSELNLSSLELGDSALYFCASSPRTGNTGELFFGEGSRLTVL.

This chain connects TRBV11-2 to TRBJ2-3; D uncertain. V was shortened by 1 base and J by 7 bases, with 9 bases between the two germline ends. The CDR3 is 13 amino acids. The germline gives CDR1 SGHAT, CDR2 FQNNGV. The CDR3 loop is CASSLAEKHTQYF. Here the CDR3 DNA reads TGTGCCAGCAGCTTAGCCGAGAAACATACGCAGTATTTT.

The rearrangement joins TRBV7-9 to TRBJ1-1; 7 bases agree with TRBD1. V was pared by 5 bases and J by 1 base, with 7 bases of the junction left unmatched. The germline V gene encodes CDR1 SEHNR and CDR2 FQNEAQ (reference sequence). The length of the CDR3 is 15 residues. This CDR3 reads CASSLWTGENTEAFF. The DNA for the CDR3 is TGTGCCAGCAGCCTATGGACAGGTGAGAACACTGAAGCTTTCTTT.

V is TRBV7-3 and J is TRBJ2-1; a possible D gene is TRBD1 (5 bases). The V and J ends lost 4 bases and 4 bases respectively, with 11 bases between them. Germline V gene lookup returns CDR1 SGHTA and CDR2 FQGTGA. The CDR3 is made up of 14 amino acids. The CDR3: CASSSQGKYNEQFF. The CDR3 DNA reads TGTGCCAGCAGCTCCCAGGGCAAATACAATGAGCAGTTCTTC.

The chain recombines TRBV18 with TRBJ2-3; 9 bases are a match to TRBD1. Per germline, CDR1 KGHSH and CDR2 LQKENI. The CDR3 loop spans 15 amino acids. V lost 2 bases, J lost 4 bases, and 4 bases stayed unmatched. The CDR3 DNA reads TGTGCCAGCTCACCAAGGACAGGGGAATCAGATACGCAGTATTTT. The encoded protein is CASSPRTGESDTQYF.

This chain joins TRBV29-1 and TRBJ2-1; 7 nucleotides align to TRBD2. The CDR3 sequence is 14 residues long. Germline V gives CDR1 SQVTM, CDR2 ANQGSEA. V was clipped by 4 bases and J by 4 bases; unmatched bases: 7. The CDR3, as DNA: TGCAGCGTTGGGGGGAGGGCCTTGTACAATGAGCAGTTCTTC. It translates to CSVGGRALYNEQFF.

The chain joins TRBV6-1 to TRBJ2-1, with D possibly matching TRBD2 (6 bases). Germline V CDR1 and CDR2: MNHNS, SASEGT. This CDR3 is built from 14 residues. V was trimmed by 2 bases and J by 9 bases, leaving 14 bases between them. CDR3 residues: CASSEFGGDSEQFF. In DNA, the CDR3 is TGTGCCAGCAGTGAATTCGGGGGAGACAGTGAGCAGTTCTTC.

V and J are TRBV11-2 and TRBJ2-7; D tentatively reads TRBD1 or TRBD2 (5 bases each). V lost 7 bases to trimming and J lost 0 bases, with 19 bases between them. The CDR3 totals 16 residues. The V gene's germline CDR1 is SGHAT and CDR2 FQNNGV. CDR3 protein: CASTLLTGRTSYEQYF. In DNA, the CDR3 is TGTGCCAGCACCTTGTTGACGGGACGCACCTCCTACGAGCAGTACTTC.

This rearrangement joins TRBV28 to TRBJ2-4; D may be TRBD2 (6 bases). The CDR3 contains 16 residues. Trimming stripped 3 bases from V and 0 bases from J, with 12 bases between. CDR1 is MDHEN, CDR2 SYDVKM, per germline. CDR3 residues: CASSFLVGGAKNIQYF. The CDR3 DNA reads TGTGCCAGCAGTTTCCTAGTGGGAGGAGCCAAAAACATTCAGTACTTC.

The rearrangement uses TRBV28 and TRBJ2-7; 7 bases fit TRBD1. Trimming took 6 bases from V and 11 from J; bases not matched to a gene: 13. This CDR3 has 13 residues. CDR1 is MDHEN, CDR2 SYDVKM, per germline. CDR3 sequence: CASSVLEGGKEYF. CDR3 coding DNA: TGTGCCAGCAGCGTTCTTGAAGGGGGCAAAGAGTACTTC.

J is TRBJ1-5 and V is TRBV5-1; D call uncertain. Germline lookup yields CDR1 SGHRS and CDR2 YFSETQ. Trimming took off 1 base at V and 0 bases at J, with 8 bases between the two ends. This CDR3 contains 15 residues. DNA of the CDR3: TGCGCCAGCAGCTTGACGCCAGATAGCAATCAGCCCCAGCATTTT. This encodes CASSLTPDSNQPQHF.

Worth noting for this clone: Other DNA sequences in the same sample also yield this CDR3. V usage is TRBV18 and J usage is TRBJ1-1; D gene uncertain. From germline, CDR1 is KGHSH and CDR2 LQKENI. This CDR3 comprises 13 residues. V gave up 1 base and J gave up 2 bases, with 5 bases separating them. The CDR3 DNA is TGTGCCAGCTCACCACTTTCTAACACTGAAGCTTTCTTT. Amino acid sequence: CASSPLSNTEAFF. The whole variable domain, remainder taken from reference TRBV18 and TRBJ1-1, is NAGVMQNPRHLVRRRGQEARLRCSPMKGHSHVYWYRQLPEEGLKFMVYLQKENIIDESGMPKERFSAEFPKEGPSILRIQQVVRGDSAAYFCASSPLSNTEAFFGQGTRLTVV.

This rearrangement joins TRBV7-9 to TRBJ2-1; 10 nucleotides align to TRBD1. V shed 1 base and J 0 bases; nucleotides not matched to a gene: 6. Germline V gene lookup returns CDR1 SEHNR and CDR2 FQNEAQ (reference sequence). CDR3 length equals 18 residues. The CDR3 DNA reads as TGTGCCAGCAGCTTAGGAATTAGGGACAGGGGCTCCTACAATGAGCAGTTCTTC. It codes for CASSLGIRDRGSYNEQFF. The variable domain in full, completed from reference TRBV7-9 and TRBJ2-1, reads DTGVSQNPRHKITKRGQNVTFRCDPISEHNRLYWYRQTLGQGPEFLTYFQNEAQLEKSRLLSDRFSAERPKGSFSTLEIQRTEQGDSAMYLCASSLGIRDRGSYNEQFFGPGTRLTVL.

The V gene is TRBV19, the J gene TRBJ2-7, with 9 bases fitting TRBD2. CDR3 length: 13 residues. Germline values: CDR1 LNHDA, CDR2 SQIVND (reference sequence). V trimming: 8 bases; J trimming: 3 bases; junction bases outside the gene matches: 5. The CDR3, as DNA: TGTGCCAGTGGCCCTAGCGGGAACTACGAGCAGTACTTC. It yields the protein CASGPSGNYEQYF.

This clone was recorded only once. This chain connects TRBV18 to TRBJ2-3; D gene ambiguous. Germline V gene lookup returns CDR1 KGHSH and CDR2 LQKENI. The CDR3 is made up of 13 amino acids. Trimming pared 3 bases from V and 6 bases from J, leaving 10 bases between. DNA of the CDR3: TGTGCCAGCTCACCCCAAGGGTGGGATACGCAGTATTTT. This sequence encodes CASSPQGWDTQYF. Full variable domain (remainder filled in from reference TRBV18 and TRBJ2-3): NAGVMQNPRHLVRRRGQEARLRCSPMKGHSHVYWYRQLPEEGLKFMVYLQKENIIDESGMPKERFSAEFPKEGPSILRIQQVVRGDSAAYFCASSPQGWDTQYFGPGTRLTVL.

Here the CDR3 DNA reads TGTGCCACCAGCAGAGCCACGGCCGGGACAGGGGGCTCCGCAAATGAAAAACTGTTTTTT. Encoded protein: CATSRATAGTGGSANEKLFF. The chain combines TRBV15 with TRBJ1-4; 12 bases line up with TRBD1. Trimming at V came to 1 base and at J to 5 bases, leaving 14 bases not matched to a gene. Germline V gene sequence: CDR1 LNHNV, CDR2 YYDKDF (reference sequence). The CDR3 is 20 residues long.

V is TRBV30 and J is TRBJ2-5, with D possibly TRBD2 on 5 matching bases. The germline V gene encodes CDR1 GTSNPN and CDR2 SVGIG (reference sequence). The length of the CDR3 is 13 residues. V was pared by 2 bases and J by 2 bases, with 9 bases between. In nucleotides, the CDR3 is TGTGCCTGGAGTATGCTAGCACAAGAGACCCAGTACTTC. This sequence encodes CAWSMLAQETQYF.

With regard to this clone: Other DNA sequences within the sample encode an identical CDR3. The V and J genes are TRBV29-1 and TRBJ1-2; D remains unclear. V shed 4 bases and J shed 6 bases, with 6 bases lying between them. Germline V gives CDR1 SQVTM, CDR2 ANQGSEA. The CDR3 runs to 10 residues. CDR3 region: CSVGPDGYTF. CDR3 sequence (DNA): TGCAGCGTTGGGCCGGATGGCTACACCTTC.